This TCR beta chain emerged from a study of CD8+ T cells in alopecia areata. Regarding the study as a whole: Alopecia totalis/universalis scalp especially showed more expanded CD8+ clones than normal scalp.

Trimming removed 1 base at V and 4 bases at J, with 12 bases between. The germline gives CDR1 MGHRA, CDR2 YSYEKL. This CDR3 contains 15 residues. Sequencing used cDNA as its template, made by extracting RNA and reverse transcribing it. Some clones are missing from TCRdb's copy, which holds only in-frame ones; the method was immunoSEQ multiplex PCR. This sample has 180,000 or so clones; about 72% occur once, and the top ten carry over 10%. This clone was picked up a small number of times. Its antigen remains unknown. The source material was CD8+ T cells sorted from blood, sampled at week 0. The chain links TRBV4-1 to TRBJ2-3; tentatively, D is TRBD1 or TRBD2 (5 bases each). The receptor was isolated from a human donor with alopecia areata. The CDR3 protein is CASSQVLGTSDTQYF. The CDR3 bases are TGCGCCAGCAGCCAAGTTTTGGGGACGTCAGATACGCAGTATTTT.